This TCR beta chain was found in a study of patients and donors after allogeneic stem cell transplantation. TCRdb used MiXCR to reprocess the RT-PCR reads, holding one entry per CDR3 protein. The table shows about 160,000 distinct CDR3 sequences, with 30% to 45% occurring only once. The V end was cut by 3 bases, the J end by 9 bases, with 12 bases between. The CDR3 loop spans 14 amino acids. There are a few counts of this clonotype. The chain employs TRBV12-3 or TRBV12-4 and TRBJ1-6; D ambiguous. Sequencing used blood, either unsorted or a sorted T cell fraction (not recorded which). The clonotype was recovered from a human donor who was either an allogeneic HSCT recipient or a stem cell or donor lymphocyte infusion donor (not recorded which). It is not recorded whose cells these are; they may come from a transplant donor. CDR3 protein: CASSFGQAGSPLHF. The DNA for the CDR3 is TGTGCCAGCAGTTTTGGTCAGGCTGGTTCACCCCTCCACTTT.